The table lists the clone carrying this T cell receptor beta chain with a few counts. Trimming removed 9 bases from V and 0 bases from J, with 18 bases in between. The length of the CDR3 is 16 residues. Researchers defined stable Graves' hyperthyroidism as no ophthalmopathy progression within 18 months. The data were taken from a study of T cells in Graves' hyperthyroidism and ophthalmopathy. From RNA transcripts, TCR beta CDR3 regions were amplified. Carried out on the TCR CDR3, a first-round RT-PCR used the HTBI primer set. MiXCR was run by TCRdb on the multiplex PCR reads, yielding one entry per CDR3 protein. The table records around 280,000 distinct CDR3 sequences, about 13% of them present only once.

V usage is TRBV12-3 or TRBV12-4 and J usage is TRBJ2-1, with D uncertain. The TCR was taken from a woman aged 40 to 50 with Graves' hyperthyroidism. Input material: blood. CDR3 DNA sequence: TGTGCCAGTAGCAGCTCGTGGGCGAGCTCCTACAATGAGCAGTTCTTC. Protein: CASSSSWASSYNEQFF.